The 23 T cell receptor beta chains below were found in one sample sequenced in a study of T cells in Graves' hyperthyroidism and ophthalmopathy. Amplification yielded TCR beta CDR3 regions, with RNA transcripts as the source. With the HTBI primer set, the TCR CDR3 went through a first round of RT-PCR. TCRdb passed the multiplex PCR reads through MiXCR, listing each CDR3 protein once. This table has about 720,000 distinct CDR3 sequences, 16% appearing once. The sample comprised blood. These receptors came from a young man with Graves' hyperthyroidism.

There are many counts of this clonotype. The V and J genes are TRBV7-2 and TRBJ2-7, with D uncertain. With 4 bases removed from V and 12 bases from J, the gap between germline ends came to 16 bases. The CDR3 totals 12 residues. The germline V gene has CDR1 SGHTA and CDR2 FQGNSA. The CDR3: CASSSGITSTYF. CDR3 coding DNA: TGTGCCAGCAGCTCTGGTATTACGAGCACGTACTTC.

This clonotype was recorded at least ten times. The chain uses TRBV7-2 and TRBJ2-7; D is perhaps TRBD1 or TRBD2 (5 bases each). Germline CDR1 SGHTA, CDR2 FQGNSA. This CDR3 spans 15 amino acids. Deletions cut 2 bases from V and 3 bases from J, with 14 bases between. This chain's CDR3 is CASSLTPGRDYEQYF. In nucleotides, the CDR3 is TGTGCCAGCAGCTTAACTCCGGGACGGGACTACGAGCAGTACTTC.

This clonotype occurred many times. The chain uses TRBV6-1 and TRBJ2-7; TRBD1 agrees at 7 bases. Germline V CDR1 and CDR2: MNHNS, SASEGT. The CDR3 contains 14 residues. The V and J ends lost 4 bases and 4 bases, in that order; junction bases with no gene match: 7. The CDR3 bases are TGTGCCAGCAGTGGGGCGAGGGGGCTGTACGAGCAGTACTTC. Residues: CASSGARGLYEQYF.

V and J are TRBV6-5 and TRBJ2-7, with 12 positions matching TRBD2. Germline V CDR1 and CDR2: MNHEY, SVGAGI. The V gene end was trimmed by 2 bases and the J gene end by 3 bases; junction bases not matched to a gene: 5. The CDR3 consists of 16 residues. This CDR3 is CASSYGRLAGVYEQYF. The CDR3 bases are TGTGCCAGCAGTTACGGAAGACTAGCGGGAGTCTACGAGCAGTACTTC.

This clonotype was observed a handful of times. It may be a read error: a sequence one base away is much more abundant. The CDR3 nucleotides are TGTGCCAGCAGTCCCCTATCGAGCGGGGGGGCAGTAGATACGCAGTATTTT. This gives the protein CASSPLSSGGAVDTQYF. V usage is TRBV27 and J usage is TRBJ2-3, with TRBD2 identical over 10 bases. The CDR3 totals 17 residues. V gave up 5 bases and J gave up 5 bases; unmatched junction bases: 13. CDR1 is MNHEY and CDR2 is SMNVEV in the germline V gene (reference sequence).

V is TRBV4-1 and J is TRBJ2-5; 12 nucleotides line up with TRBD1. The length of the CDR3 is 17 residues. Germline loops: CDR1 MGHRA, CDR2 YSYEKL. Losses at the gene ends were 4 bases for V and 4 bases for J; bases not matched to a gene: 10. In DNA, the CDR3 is TGCGCCAGCAGCCGAGAATGGGGACAGGGGGCCGGAGAGACCCAGTACTTC. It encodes CASSREWGQGAGETQYF.

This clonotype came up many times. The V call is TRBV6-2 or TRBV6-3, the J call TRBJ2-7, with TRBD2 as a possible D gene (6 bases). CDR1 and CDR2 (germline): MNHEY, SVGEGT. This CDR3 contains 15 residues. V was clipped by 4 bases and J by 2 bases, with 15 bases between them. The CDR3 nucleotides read TGTGCCAGCAGTTTCAGCCGGGGGATGGCCTACGAGCAGTACTTC. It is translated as CASSFSRGMAYEQYF.

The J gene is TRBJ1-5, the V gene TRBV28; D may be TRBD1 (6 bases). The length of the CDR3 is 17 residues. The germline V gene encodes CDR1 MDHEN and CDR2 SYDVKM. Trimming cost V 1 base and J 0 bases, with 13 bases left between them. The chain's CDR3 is CASSLSSGTNSNQPQHF. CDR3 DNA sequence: TGTGCCAGCAGTTTATCCTCCGGGACAAATAGCAATCAGCCCCAGCATTTT.

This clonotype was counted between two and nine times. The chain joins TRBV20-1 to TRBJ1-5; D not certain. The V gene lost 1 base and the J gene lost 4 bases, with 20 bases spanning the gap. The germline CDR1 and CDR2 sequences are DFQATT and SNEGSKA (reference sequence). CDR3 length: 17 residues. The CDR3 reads CSARGLGRAVTNQPQHF. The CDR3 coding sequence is TGCAGTGCTAGAGGCTTGGGAAGAGCAGTCACTAATCAGCCCCAGCATTTT.

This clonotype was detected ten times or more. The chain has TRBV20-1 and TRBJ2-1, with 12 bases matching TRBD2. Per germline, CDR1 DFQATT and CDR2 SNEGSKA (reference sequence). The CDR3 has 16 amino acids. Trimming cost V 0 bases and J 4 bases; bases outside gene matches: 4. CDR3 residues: CSARDQLAGGYNEQFF. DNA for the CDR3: TGCAGTGCTAGAGACCAACTAGCGGGAGGTTACAATGAGCAGTTCTTC.

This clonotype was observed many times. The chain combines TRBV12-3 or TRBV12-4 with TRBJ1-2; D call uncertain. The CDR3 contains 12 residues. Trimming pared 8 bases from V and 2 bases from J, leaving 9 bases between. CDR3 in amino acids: CASSRQNYGYTF. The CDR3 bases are TGTGCCAGCTCAAGGCAAAACTATGGCTACACCTTC.

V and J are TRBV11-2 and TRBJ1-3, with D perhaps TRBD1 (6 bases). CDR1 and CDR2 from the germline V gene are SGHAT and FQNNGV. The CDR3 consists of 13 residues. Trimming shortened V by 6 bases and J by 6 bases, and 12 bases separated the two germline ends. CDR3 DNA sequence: TGTGCCAGCAGTCCGGACAGAGTAAACACCATATATTTT. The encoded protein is CASSPDRVNTIYF.

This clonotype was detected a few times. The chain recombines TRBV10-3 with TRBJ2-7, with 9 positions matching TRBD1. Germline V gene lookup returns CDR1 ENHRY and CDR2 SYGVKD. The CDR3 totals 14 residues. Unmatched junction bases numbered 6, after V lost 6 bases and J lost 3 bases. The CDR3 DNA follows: TGTGCCATCAGGGGGACAGGGAATGTCTACGAGCAGTACTTC. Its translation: CAIRGTGNVYEQYF.

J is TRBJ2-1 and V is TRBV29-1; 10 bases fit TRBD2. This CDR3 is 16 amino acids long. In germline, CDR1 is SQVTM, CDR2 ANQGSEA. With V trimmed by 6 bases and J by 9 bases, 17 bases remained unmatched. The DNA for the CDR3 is TGCAGCGTCGAGGCCCCCGGACTAGCGGAGGGGGGTGAGCAGTTCTTC. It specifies CSVEAPGLAEGGEQFF.

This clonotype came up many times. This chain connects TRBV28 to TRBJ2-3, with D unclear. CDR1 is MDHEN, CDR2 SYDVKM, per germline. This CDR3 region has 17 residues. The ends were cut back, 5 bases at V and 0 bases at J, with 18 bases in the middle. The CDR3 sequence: CASSPTSVRSSTDTQYF. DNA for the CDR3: TGTGCCAGCAGTCCAACCTCTGTGAGATCTAGCACAGATACGCAGTATTTT.

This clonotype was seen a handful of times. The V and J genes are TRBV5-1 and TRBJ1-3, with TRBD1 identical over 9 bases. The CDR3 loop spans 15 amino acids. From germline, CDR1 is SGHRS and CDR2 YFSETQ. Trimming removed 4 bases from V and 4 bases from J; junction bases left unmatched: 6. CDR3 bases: TGCGCCAGCAGCAACGGACAGGGGAGCGGAAACACCATATATTTT. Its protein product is CASSNGQGSGNTIYF.

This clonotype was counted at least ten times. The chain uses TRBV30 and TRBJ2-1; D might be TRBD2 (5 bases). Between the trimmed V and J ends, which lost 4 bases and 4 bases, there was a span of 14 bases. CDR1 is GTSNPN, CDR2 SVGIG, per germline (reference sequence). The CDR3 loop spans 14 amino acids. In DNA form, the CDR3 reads TGTGCCTGGATACCTAGCACGAGATACAATGAGCAGTTCTTC. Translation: CAWIPSTRYNEQFF.

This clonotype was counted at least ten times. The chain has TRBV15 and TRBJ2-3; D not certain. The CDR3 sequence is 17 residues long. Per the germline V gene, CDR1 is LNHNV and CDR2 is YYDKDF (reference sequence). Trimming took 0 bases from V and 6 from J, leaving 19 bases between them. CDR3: CATSRDGLLGSGDTQYF. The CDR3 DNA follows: TGTGCCACCAGCAGAGATGGTCTTTTGGGGTCGGGCGATACGCAGTATTTT. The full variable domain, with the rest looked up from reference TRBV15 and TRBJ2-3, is DAMVIQNPRYQVTQFGKPVTLSCSQTLNHNVMYWYQQKSSQAPKLLFHYYDKDFNNEADTPDNFQSRRPNTSFCFLDIRSPGLGDTAMYLCATSRDGLLGSGDTQYFGPGTRLTVL.

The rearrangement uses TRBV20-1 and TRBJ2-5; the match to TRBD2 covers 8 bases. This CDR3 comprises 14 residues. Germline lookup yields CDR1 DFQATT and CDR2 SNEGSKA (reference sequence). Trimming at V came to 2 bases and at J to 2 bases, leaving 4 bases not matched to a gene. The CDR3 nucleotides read TGCAGTGCTAGAACGGGAGGGCCTCAAGAGACCCAGTACTTC. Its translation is CSARTGGPQETQYF.

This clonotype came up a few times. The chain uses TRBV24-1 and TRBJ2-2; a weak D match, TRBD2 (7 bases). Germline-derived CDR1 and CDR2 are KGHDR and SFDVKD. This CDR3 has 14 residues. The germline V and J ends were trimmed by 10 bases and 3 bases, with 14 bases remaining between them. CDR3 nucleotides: TGTGCCACTCGGGGGGCAGGGGACACCGGGGAGCTGTTTTTT. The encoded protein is CATRGAGDTGELFF.

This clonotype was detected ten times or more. The CDR3 protein is CASSTGGAVGNNEQFF. CDR3 coding DNA: TGTGCCAGCAGTACCGGAGGAGCGGTGGGCAACAATGAGCAGTTCTTC. The chain carries TRBV28 and TRBJ2-1; perhaps TRBD2 as D (5 bases). The V gene's germline CDR1 is MDHEN and CDR2 SYDVKM. V lost 5 bases, J lost 5 bases, and 19 bases lay in between. This CDR3 region has 16 residues.

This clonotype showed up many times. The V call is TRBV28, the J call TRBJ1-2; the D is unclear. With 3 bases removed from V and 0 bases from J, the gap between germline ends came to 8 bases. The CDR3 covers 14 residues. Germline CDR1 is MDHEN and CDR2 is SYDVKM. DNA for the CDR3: TGTGCCAGCAGTTTGAACGGAGCTAACTATGGCTACACCTTC. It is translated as CASSLNGANYGYTF.

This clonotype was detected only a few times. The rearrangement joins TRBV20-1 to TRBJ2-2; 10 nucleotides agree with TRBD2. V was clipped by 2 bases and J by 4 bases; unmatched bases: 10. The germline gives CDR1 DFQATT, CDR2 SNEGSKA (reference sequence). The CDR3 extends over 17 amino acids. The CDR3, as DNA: TGCAGTGCTAGACCACCGGGACTAGCGTTAGTCACCGGGGAGCTGTTTTTT. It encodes CSARPPGLALVTGELFF.